This T cell receptor (beta chain) was profiled in a study of T-cell memory formation after mild COVID-19 (dated by TCRdb to 2020 to 2023). With regard to the full study: TCR sequence clusters from the two donors were largely donor specific. In a couple of donors, T-cell clones that expanded and contracted after mild COVID-19 were tracked by sequencing TCRalpha and TCRbeta repertoires over time. Two young, previously healthy adult volunteers made up the cohort, one male and one female. What the authors observed across the whole study: Contracting CD4+ clones were located mainly in the CM and EM memory subsets, whereas CD8+ clones were found to be enriched in EMRA. SARS-CoV-2 specificity was not confirmed for the second-wave clones peaking on day 37. The study included only a couple of mild cases, and larger cohorts that include severe cases with pre-infection samples were judged to be necessary. Some responding clones were found in pre-infection memory, which suggests that pre-existing cross-reactive memory T cells took part in the SARS-CoV-2 response. Clones contracting from day 15 to 85 had balanced CD4/CD8 phenotypes, while a second wave expanding from day 15 to 37 was biased towards CD4+.

This clonotype appeared a few times. No cognate antigen has been identified for it. Base qualities were left out, and no much larger clone turns up one base away. The data were produced on an Illumina NovaSeq 6000. cDNA libraries for TCRalpha and TCRbeta were prepared by 5'RACE using constant-segment primers, with sample barcodes and unique molecular identifiers added. RNA was extracted from every sample with Trizol reagent. Library amplification was performed in two PCR steps, and a second sample barcode and Illumina TruSeq adapters were introduced in the second step. Sequencing of the libraries was done on an Illumina NovaSeq, producing 2 x 150 bp paired-end reads. The original methods were these. The reads were demultiplexed and collapsed into UMI-guided consensus sequences using migec v1.2.7. With mixcr v2.1.11, UMI consensuses were aligned to TRA and TRB V and J templates and assembled into clonotypes. A clonotype was counted as expanded or contracted only when both edgeR and NoisET called the clonotype significant, with the noise models trained on biological replicates. For edgeR calls, a false discovery rate-adjusted p below 0.01 and a log2 fold-change threshold of 1 were applied. As an exploratory analysis of dynamics, max-normalized trajectories of the 1000 most abundant clonotypes were examined by PCA with hierarchical clustering. The CD4 or CD8 phenotype of responding clones was assigned using the separately sequenced CD4+ and CD8+ repertoires. The public reads were quality trimmed at Q25 with fastp and then assembled into clones with MiXCR by TCRdb, keeping productive beta chains. Here each entry gathers all rows of one CDR3 protein and keeps the most common genes and DNA. TCRdb assigned the V and J calls; the authors' analysis was not used. The sample yields some 450,000 distinct CDR3 sequences; around 18% were counted once. Of the sample, around 9.2% falls within the top ten clones.

PBMCs were isolated by Ficoll-Paque density gradient centrifugation. V and J are truncated by 4 bases and 2 bases respectively, leaving an intervening sequence of 12 bases. The CDR3 contains 14 residues, cysteine and phenylalanine counted. The CDR3 DNA has 42 bases and is translated from base 1. The germline V gene supplies CDR1 SGHRS and CDR2 YFSETQ. The sample consisted of PBMCs or a T cell subset sorted from them (not recorded which). This receptor chain uses TRBV5-1 and TRBJ2-5; perhaps TRBD1 is the D gene, with 5 bases matching. This sequence was found in an adult woman who had mild COVID-19 (a few samples of this study predate the infection). The sample titles of this study are shuffled in the database, so cell type and time point are left out; the donor was told from shared clones. The DNA sequence reads TGCGCCAGCAGCATCACAGGACCACAAGAGACCCAGTACTTC. Its protein product is CASSITGPQETQYF.